This TCR beta chain was identified during a study of blood T cells in healthy people across ages. The CDR3 is made up of 16 amino acids. Germline trimming cut 6 bases from V and 1 base from J; bases unmatched to any gene: 10. Germline-derived CDR1 and CDR2 are MDHEN and SYDVKM. Primers used in a second PCR of roughly 6 to 11 cycles were a sample-barcoded 5' primer and a J-beta primer mix. Each cDNA molecule was tagged by a template-switch adaptor that had 12 random nucleotides. TCRdb fed the 5' RACE reads into MiXCR, producing one record per CDR3 protein. The sample has about 1.8 million distinct CDR3 sequences, 49% seen once. Study-wide points: Roughly linear declines in TCR beta diversity per million T cells occurred with age. A strong correlation was seen between TCR beta diversity and naive T cell percentage.

On this clonotype itself: What it binds is not known.

The chain employs TRBV28 and TRBJ2-5; 8 nucleotides agree with TRBD1. The sequenced material came from blood. This receptor was obtained from a middle-aged woman in good health. CDR3: CASRPRTGRVQETQYF. In DNA form, the CDR3 reads TGTGCCAGCAGACCACGGACAGGGCGGGTCCAAGAGACCCAGTACTTC. The full variable domain, in which reference TRBV28 and TRBJ2-5 provide the parts outside the CDR3, is DVKVTQSSRYLVKRTGEKVFLECVQDMDHENMFWYRQDPGLGLRLIYFSYDVKMKEKGDIPEGYSVSREKKERFSLILESASTNQTSMYLCASRPRTGRVQETQYFGPGTRLLVL.